Below are 20 T cell receptor beta chains sequenced from a single sample in a study of blood T cell repertoires in COVID-19 (dated by TCRdb to the early 2020s). The receptor library was made with the immunoSEQ multiplex PCR assay. Not all clones reach the TCRdb copy of this immuneACCESS table, which keeps in-frame sequences only. Checked studies attribute under half of the gap to unresolved V genes and leave the rest unexplained. Here the sample has about 220,000 clones; about 86% occur a single time. In total, the top ten clones hold about 3% of the sample. The source material was peripheral blood. These receptors were taken from a woman under 40 who had recovered from COVID-19.

J is TRBJ2-1 and V is TRBV19, with 9 bases aligning to TRBD2. Germline V gene data show CDR1 as LNHDA and CDR2 as SQIVND (reference sequence). CDR3 size: 16 residues. With 3 bases clipped from V and 1 base from J, the junction kept 4 bases outside the gene matches. The CDR3 nucleotides are TGTGCCAGTAGTATTGGTAGCGGGAGATCCTACAATGAGCAGTTCTTC. Amino acids: CASSIGSGRSYNEQFF.

J is TRBJ2-5 and V is TRBV11-2; 8 bases line up with TRBD1. Germline V lookup: CDR1 SGHAT, CDR2 FQNNGV. CDR3 size: 17 residues. J was trimmed by 0 bases and V by 5 bases; bases with no gene match: 11. The CDR3 spells CASSPPRDRLYQETQYF. The DNA for the CDR3 is TGTGCCAGCAGCCCTCCCCGGGACAGGCTGTACCAAGAGACCCAGTACTTC.

This clone has just a few counts. The chain recombines TRBV7-2 with TRBJ1-3; D might be TRBD1 (6 bases). V lost 2 bases, J lost 0 bases, and 11 bases lay in between. CDR1 and CDR2 from the germline V gene are SGHTA and FQGNSA. This CDR3 region has 16 residues. CDR3 in amino acids: CASSLYPDSSGNTIYF. CDR3 DNA sequence: TGTGCCAGCAGCTTATATCCGGACAGCTCTGGAAACACCATATATTTT.

J is TRBJ1-1 and V is TRBV28, with TRBD1 as a possible D gene (5 bases). The V gene lost 6 bases and the J gene lost 6 bases, with 14 bases spanning the gap. CDR1 and CDR2 from the germline V gene are MDHEN and SYDVKM. This CDR3 is 13 amino acids long. CDR3 in DNA: TGTGCCAGCAGACAACGGCGGGGGGCTGAAGCTTTCTTT. The encoded protein is CASRQRRGAEAFF.

The chain employs TRBV19 and TRBJ1-3; a weak D match, TRBD1 (6 bases). This CDR3 spans 17 amino acids. CDR1 is LNHDA and CDR2 is SQIVND in the germline V gene (reference sequence). Trimming left V 3 bases short and J 0 bases short, with 15 bases between. The CDR3 protein is CASSIRQATFSGNTIYF. CDR3 nucleotide sequence: TGTGCCAGTAGTATCCGACAGGCGACCTTCTCTGGAAACACCATATATTTT.

The V and J genes are TRBV5-1 and TRBJ2-7; D is uncertain. The CDR3 has 11 residues. Trimming removed 5 bases at V and 0 bases at J, with 3 bases between. Germline assignment: CDR1 SGHRS and CDR2 YFSETQ. CDR3 nucleotide sequence: TGCGCCAGCAGACTCTCCTACGAGCAGTACTTC. Amino acid sequence: CASRLSYEQYF.

The chain couples TRBV20-1 to TRBJ2-2, with D hard to call. The CDR3 has 11 amino acids. Germline CDR1 is DFQATT and CDR2 is SNEGSKA (reference sequence). The germline V and J ends were trimmed by 1 base and 8 bases, with 5 bases remaining between them. Here the CDR3 reads CSARGSGELFF. The CDR3, as DNA: TGCAGTGCTAGAGGGAGTGGGGAGCTGTTTTTT.

In its sample, this clone was seen a few times. The chain is built from TRBV7-9 and TRBJ1-5; 7 bases map to TRBD1. Trimming cost V 5 bases and J 5 bases; bases outside gene matches: 3. The CDR3 spans 13 residues. CDR1 SEHNR and CDR2 FQNEAQ come from the germline V gene (reference sequence). The DNA of the CDR3 is TGTGCCAGCAGCGGGGGGACAGATCAGCCCCAGCATTTT. The encoded protein is CASSGGTDQPQHF. The full variable domain, its missing parts supplied by reference TRBV7-9 and TRBJ1-5, is DTGVSQNPRHKITKRGQNVTFRCDPISEHNRLYWYRQTLGQGPEFLTYFQNEAQLEKSRLLSDRFSAERPKGSFSTLEIQRTEQGDSAMYLCASSGGTDQPQHFGDGTRLSIL.

This clone has a single count. This chain uses TRBV28 with TRBJ2-7; maybe TRBD2 (5 bases). The CDR3 runs to 17 residues. Looked up from germline, CDR1 is MDHEN and CDR2 is SYDVKM. V lost 6 bases, J lost 0 bases, and 21 bases lay in between. In DNA, the CDR3 is TGTGCCAGCAGCCGGAGTCTAGGCGGGCCACGCTCCTACGAGCAGTACTTC. This codes for CASSRSLGGPRSYEQYF.

V is TRBV4-1 and J is TRBJ2-7; 11 positions match TRBD1. The V gene end was trimmed by 0 bases and the J gene end by 2 bases; junction bases not matched to a gene: 6. The CDR3 loop spans 17 amino acids. Germline CDR1 and CDR2: MGHRA and YSYEKL. The CDR3 here is CASSQDGRDRGAYEQYF. The CDR3 coding sequence is TGCGCCAGCAGCCAAGATGGCCGGGACAGGGGGGCCTACGAGCAGTACTTC.

CDR3 residues: CASSWLDRGLYGYTF. CDR3 nucleotides: TGTGCCAGCAGTTGGCTTGACAGGGGGCTCTATGGCTACACCTTC. This chain uses TRBV28 with TRBJ1-2; 10 bases fit TRBD1. Germline V gene lookup returns CDR1 MDHEN and CDR2 SYDVKM. The CDR3 is made up of 15 amino acids. V lost 4 bases and J lost 4; bases outside the gene matches: 6.

This chain uses TRBV5-1 with TRBJ2-7; tentative D call: TRBD1 (5 bases). The germline V and J ends were trimmed by 4 bases and 5 bases, with 13 bases remaining between them. The CDR3 extends over 13 amino acids. Germline assignment: CDR1 SGHRS and CDR2 YFSETQ. The CDR3 bases are TGCGCCAGCAGCCTCCTAGGGGCTCACGAGCAGTACTTC. Translation gives CASSLLGAHEQYF.

The chain uses TRBV10-3 and TRBJ2-1; TRBD2 might be the D (7 bases). CDR1 and CDR2 (germline): ENHRY, SYGVKD. Trimming left V 0 bases short and J 8 bases short, with 17 bases between. This CDR3 spans 16 amino acids. The CDR3 DNA follows: TGTGCCATCAGTGAGTCAGGGGGGGAGCTCCAGTATGAGCAGTTCTTC. Translation: CAISESGGELQYEQFF.

The chain employs TRBV2 and TRBJ1-1; a possible D gene is TRBD1 (5 bases). Trimming took off 6 bases at V and 11 bases at J, with 22 bases between the two ends. There are 14 residues in the CDR3. From germline, CDR1 is SNHLY and CDR2 FYNNEI. The CDR3 reads CASRVSVAGGHAFF. For the CDR3, the DNA is TGTGCCAGCAGGGTCAGTGTGGCTGGCGGACATGCTTTCTTT. The whole variable domain, filled in from reference TRBV2 and TRBJ1-1, reads EPEVTQTPSHQVTQMGQEVILRCVPISNHLYFYWYRQILGQKVEFLVSFYNNEISEKSEIFDDQFSVERPDGSNFTLKIRSTKLEDSAMYFCASRVSVAGGHAFFGQGTRLTVV.

The V call is TRBV7-9, the J call TRBJ1-5; no firm D call. This CDR3 contains 13 residues. CDR1 and CDR2 from the germline V gene are SEHNR and FQNEAQ (reference sequence). The V end lost 2 bases, the J end lost 4 bases, and 6 bases lay between the germline ends. In DNA, the CDR3 is TGTGCCAGCAGCTTATCGGGGAATCAGCCCCAGCATTTT. Amino acid sequence: CASSLSGNQPQHF. Complete variable domain (other parts from reference TRBV7-9 and TRBJ1-5): DTGVSQNPRHKITKRGQNVTFRCDPISEHNRLYWYRQTLGQGPEFLTYFQNEAQLEKSRLLSDRFSAERPKGSFSTLEIQRTEQGDSAMYLCASSLSGNQPQHFGDGTRLSIL.

This clone appeared once. This chain joins TRBV5-4 and TRBJ1-1; tentatively, D is TRBD1 (5 bases). With 0 bases removed from V and 8 bases from J, the gap between germline ends came to 11 bases. The CDR3 runs to 13 residues. CDR1 and CDR2 from the germline V gene are SGHNT and YYREEE (reference sequence). The CDR3 DNA reads TGTGCCAGCAGCTTGGAGAGGCGGGGGGAAGCTTTCTTT. Protein sequence: CASSLERRGEAFF.

The chain links TRBV9 to TRBJ2-7, with 10 positions matching TRBD2. This CDR3 contains 13 residues. The germline gives CDR1 SGDLS, CDR2 YYNGEE. With 6 bases clipped from V and 6 bases from J, the junction kept 6 bases outside the gene matches. The CDR3 coding sequence is TGTGCCAGCAACCCAGCGGGAGGGAGCGAGCAGTACTTC. Translating gives CASNPAGGSEQYF.

The chain links TRBV18 to TRBJ2-7; no firm D call. Looked up from germline, CDR1 is KGHSH and CDR2 is LQKENI. The CDR3 spans 12 residues. Trimming stripped 8 bases from V and 5 bases from J, with 13 bases between. CDR3 amino acids: CASKREADEQYF. The CDR3 coding sequence is TGTGCCAGCAAACGAGAGGCCGACGAGCAGTACTTC. The whole variable domain, remainder taken from reference TRBV18 and TRBJ2-7, is NAGVMQNPRHLVRRRGQEARLRCSPMKGHSHVYWYRQLPEEGLKFMVYLQKENIIDESGMPKERFSAEFPKEGPSILRIQQVVRGDSAAYFCASKREADEQYFGPGTRLTVT.

The V gene is TRBV6-6, the J gene TRBJ2-3; D perhaps matches TRBD2 (6 bases). CDR1 and CDR2 (germline): MNHNY, SVGAGI (reference sequence). The CDR3 extends over 13 amino acids. Trimming pared 7 bases from V and 6 bases from J, leaving 14 bases between. The CDR3 DNA sequence: TGTGCCAGCAACGGGGCGGGATCGGATACGCAGTATTTT. Its translation is CASNGAGSDTQYF.

The chain has TRBV29-1 and TRBJ1-1; TRBD1 is a possible D gene (6 bases). CDR1 is SQVTM and CDR2 is ANQGSEA in the germline V gene. Trimming stripped 7 bases from V and 1 base from J, with 10 bases between. This CDR3 contains 12 residues. The CDR3 nucleotides read TGCAGCGGAGAGGGACAGAACACTGAAGCTTTCTTT. Protein: CSGEGQNTEAFF.